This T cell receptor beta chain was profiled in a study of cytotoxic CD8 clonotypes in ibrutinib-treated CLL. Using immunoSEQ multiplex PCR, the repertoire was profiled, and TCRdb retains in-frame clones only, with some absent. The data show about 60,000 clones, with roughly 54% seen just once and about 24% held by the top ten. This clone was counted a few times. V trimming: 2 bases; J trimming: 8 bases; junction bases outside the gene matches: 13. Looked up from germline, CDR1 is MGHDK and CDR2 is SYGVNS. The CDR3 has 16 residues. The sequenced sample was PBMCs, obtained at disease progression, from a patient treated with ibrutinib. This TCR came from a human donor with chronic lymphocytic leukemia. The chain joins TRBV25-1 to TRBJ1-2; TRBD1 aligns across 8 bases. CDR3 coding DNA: TGTGCCAGCAGTGAAAGGGTGACAGGGGAAGATTCGGGCTACACCTTC. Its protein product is CASSERVTGEDSGYTF.